The T cell receptor (beta chain) described here comes from a study of T cells in narcolepsy. V was clipped by 5 bases and J by 0 bases, with 14 bases between them. The CDR3 runs 15 residues. Germline loops: CDR1 MNHEY, CDR2 SMNVEV (reference sequence). This table comes from immunoSEQ multiplex PCR, and its TCRdb copy is limited to in-frame clones, with some not included. The data contain tens of thousands of clones, approximately 89% of them singletons. The chain employs TRBV27 and TRBJ2-7; D is unresolved. This sequence originates from a human donor with narcolepsy. What was sequenced was CD45RA- memory CD4+ T cells from PBMCs. The CDR3 DNA reads as TGTGCCAGCAGTCCTCTTGGGTACAGCTCCTACGAGCAGTACTTC. This gives the protein CASSPLGYSSYEQYF.